Sequencing of this TCR beta chain was carried out in a study of shared clonotypes between healthy human individuals. Study overall: Three plates were used per donor for CD4 naive, three for CD4 memory, two for CD8 naive and one for CD8 memory.

As concerns this clone: What it binds is unknown.

General study findings and limits: Clonotype sharing among donors was expected to depend on sequencing depth. Generation probabilities were higher for clonotypes shared across all four sorted-subset donors than for unshared ones.

Germline V lookup: CDR1 SEHNR, CDR2 FQNEAQ (reference sequence). This CDR3 spans 16 amino acids. Germline trimming cut 3 bases from V and 1 base from J; bases unmatched to any gene: 5. Per the original data handling: From ImmunoSEQ came sequences covering only the junction and carrying no quality scores, so filtering differed. Here immunoSEQ multiplex PCR was the method, and the copy in TCRdb shows in-frame clones only, minus some. Clone size and V and J calls were adopted from that table, with D and trimming inferred from the DNA. The repertoire has about 730,000 clones, 72% of them found once; the top ten carry about 1.8%.

The chain recombines TRBV7-9 with TRBJ2-2, with 7 positions matching TRBD2. The sequenced sample consisted of memory CD4+ T cells sorted from blood. Regarding subset: CD45RA-negative fraction. The clonotype comes from a woman between 25 and 40 years old in good health. CDR3 loop: CASSFAGGGNTGELFF. The CDR3 DNA reads as TGTGCCAGCAGCTTTGCCGGCGGGGGGAACACCGGGGAGCTGTTTTTT.